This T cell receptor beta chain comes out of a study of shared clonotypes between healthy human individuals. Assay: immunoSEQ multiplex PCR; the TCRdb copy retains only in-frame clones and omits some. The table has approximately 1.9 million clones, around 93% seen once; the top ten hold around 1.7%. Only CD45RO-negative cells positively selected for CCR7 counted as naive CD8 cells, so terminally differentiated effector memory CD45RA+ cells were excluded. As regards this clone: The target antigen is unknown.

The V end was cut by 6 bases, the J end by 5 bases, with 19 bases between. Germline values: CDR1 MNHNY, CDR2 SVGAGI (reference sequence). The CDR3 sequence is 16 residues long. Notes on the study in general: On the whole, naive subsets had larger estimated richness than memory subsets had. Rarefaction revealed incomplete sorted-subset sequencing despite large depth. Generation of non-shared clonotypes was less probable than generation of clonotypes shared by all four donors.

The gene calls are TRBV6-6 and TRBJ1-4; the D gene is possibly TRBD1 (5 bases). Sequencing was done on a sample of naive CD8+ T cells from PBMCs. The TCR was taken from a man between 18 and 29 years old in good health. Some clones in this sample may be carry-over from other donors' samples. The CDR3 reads CASSRLNGAGNEKLFF. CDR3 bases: TGTGCCAGCAGCCGGCTTAACGGGGCGGGGAATGAAAAACTGTTTTTT.